This T cell receptor (beta chain) was obtained from a study of blood T cell repertoires in COVID-19. Assay used: immunoSEQ multiplex PCR; TCRdb lists only in-frame clones, some missing. The sample gives some 120,000 clones, about 87% of which show up once; about 3.6% is in the top ten. Germline V CDR1 and CDR2: ENHRY, SYGVKD. The V end was cut by 7 bases, the J end by 2 bases, with 13 bases between. The CDR3 totals 14 residues. This TCR was recovered from a woman aged 55-70 years with acute or convalescent COVID-19. The specimen was peripheral blood. The chain combines TRBV10-3 with TRBJ2-3; no clear D. The CDR3 sequence: CAITLGSSTDTQYF. CDR3 nucleotides: TGTGCCATCACTCTAGGTTCCTCCACAGATACGCAGTATTTT.